This T cell receptor beta chain is drawn from a study of CD8+CD57+ T cells in acquired aplastic anemia. Study context: Yields of DNA that came from sorted CD4+ and CD8+ cells averaged about 2.9 ug.

Germline V CDR1 and CDR2: LNHNV, YYDKDF (reference sequence). Trimming took off 0 bases at V and 1 base at J, with 10 bases between the two ends. The CDR3 totals 16 residues. Study outcomes and limitations: Patients and controls shared some 30 CD8+ CDR3 sequences, highly expressed in patients.

To note about this clonotype: Its antigen is undetermined.

Genomic DNA templated the TCR beta VDJ and CDR3 profiling. TCRdb reprocessed the reads with MiXCR, giving one entry per CDR3 protein. The repertoire consists of around 250,000 distinct CDR3 sequences, with 45% to 70% occurring once and the leading ten covering less than 9.5%. Specimen: sorted CD4+, CD8+, or CD8+CD57+ T cells (not recorded which) from PBMCs. This sequence originates from a human donor with severe aplastic anemia or a healthy control (not recorded which). The rearrangement links TRBV15 to TRBJ1-3; D remains ambiguous. The CDR3 sequence is CATSRDFPASGNTIYF. DNA of the CDR3: TGTGCCACCAGCAGAGACTTTCCTGCTTCTGGAAACACCATATATTTT.